The table lists the clone carrying this T cell receptor beta chain with a few counts. TCRdb fed the 5' RACE reads into MiXCR, producing one record per CDR3 protein. The sample lists about 180,000 distinct CDR3 sequences, about a sixth occurring once. The sample comes from a study of T-cell memory formation after mild COVID-19. V was trimmed by 3 bases and J by 4 bases, leaving 9 bases between them. There are 12 residues in the CDR3. Germline-derived CDR1 and CDR2 are DFQATT and SNEGSKA (reference sequence). The sequence derives from an adult woman who had mild COVID-19 (a few samples of this study predate the infection). Cell type and time point are not known. The rearrangement joins TRBV20-1 to TRBJ1-2; tentative D call: TRBD1 (5 bases). The sequenced sample was PBMCs or a T cell subset sorted from them (not recorded which). CDR3 sequence: CSARWGSYGYTF. CDR3 coding DNA: TGCAGTGCTAGGTGGGGGAGCTATGGCTACACCTTC.